These T cell receptor beta chains were read from a single sample in a study of T cell responses to AZD1222 COVID-19 vaccine. Some clones are missing from TCRdb's copy, which holds only in-frame ones; the method was immunoSEQ multiplex PCR. The repertoire consists of about 110,000 clones, with 70% to 90% occurring once and the leading ten covering about 15%. This material consisted of peripheral blood, taken on day 0 of AZD1222 vaccination. These receptors were obtained from an adult in good health. CDR3s include the opening cysteine and the closing phenylalanine or tryptophan. The D gene is left open where the match is weak. Clone size is shown for a subset of rows, as once, few, many or a class of expanded clone.

size: -; J: TRBJ1-3; D: -; V: TRBV7-2; DNA: TGTGCCAGCAGCTTAGCCCTCCGAGGCGGCTCTGGAAACACCATATATTTT; CDR3: CASSLALRGGSGNTIYF
size: -; J: TRBJ1-5; D: TRBD1; V: TRBV6-2/TRBV6-3; DNA: TGTGCCAGCAGTTACAGGGACAGGGGCAATCAGCCCCAGCATTTT; CDR3: CASSYRDRGNQPQHF
size: few; J: TRBJ2-3; D: TRBD2; V: TRBV18; DNA: TGTGCCAGCTCACGGGGACTAGCGGGAGAAACAGATACGCAGTATTTT; CDR3: CASSRGLAGETDTQYF
size: -; J: TRBJ1-2; D: -; V: TRBV7-8; DNA: TGTGCCAGCAGCCCCAGGGTCAGGACTAACTATGGCTACACCTTC; CDR3: CASSPRVRTNYGYTF
size: once; J: TRBJ2-1; D: TRBD2; V: TRBV7-3; DNA: TGTGCCAGCAGCCTCCCCACGACTAGCGGCTACAATGAGCAGTTCTTC; CDR3: CASSLPTTSGYNEQFF
size: -; J: TRBJ1-3; D: -; V: TRBV11-2; DNA: TGTGCCAGCAGCGTCGACCCACCCTCCCCCGGGCACACCATATATTTT; CDR3: CASSVDPPSPGHTIYF
size: few; J: TRBJ1-2; D: -; V: TRBV27; DNA: TGTGCCAGCAGTATACAGGGAGGTACAGGCTACACCTTC; CDR3: CASSIQGGTGYTF
size: -; J: TRBJ1-1; D: -; V: TRBV29-1; DNA: TGCAGCGTTGAGGGGGGGCTGGGGACTGAAGCTTTCTTT; CDR3: CSVEGGLGTEAFF
size: -; J: TRBJ2-5; D: -; V: TRBV6-5; DNA: TGTGCCAGCAGCCAGGGGGGGAGGGGTGAGACCCAGTACTTC; CDR3: CASSQGGRGETQYF
size: once; J: TRBJ2-7; D: -; V: TRBV4-3; DNA: TGCGCCAGCAGCCATCGGACAGTGGACTACGAGCAGTACTTC; CDR3: CASSHRTVDYEQYF
size: -; J: TRBJ1-6; D: -; V: TRBV7-2; DNA: TGTGCCAGCAGCCTCGGTAGTACCATATATTCACCCCTCCACTTT; CDR3: CASSLGSTIYSPLHF
size: -; J: TRBJ1-3; D: -; V: TRBV24-1; DNA: TGTGCCACCAGTGAACCCGGACAGAACGGTCGGAGCTCTGGAAACACCATATATTTT; CDR3: CATSEPGQNGRSSGNTIYF
size: -; J: TRBJ1-6; D: -; V: TRBV6-5; DNA: TGTGCCAGCAGTTCTCTTCATGGGAGGATTAATTCACCCCTCCACTTT; CDR3: CASSSLHGRINSPLHF
size: once; J: TRBJ1-2; D: -; V: TRBV19; DNA: TGTGCCAGTTGGAGGAAAGGCGGACAGTCCTATGGCTACACCTTC; CDR3: CASWRKGGQSYGYTF
size: -; J: TRBJ2-5; D: TRBD1; V: TRBV15; DNA: TGTGCCACAGGTCCGGGACAGCAAGAGACCCAGTACTTC; CDR3: CATGPGQQETQYF
size: -; J: TRBJ1-2; D: -; V: TRBV10-3; DNA: TGTGCCATCAGTTTAGCGGACAGCAGGGGCTACACCTTC; CDR3: CAISLADSRGYTF
size: -; J: TRBJ1-4; D: -; V: TRBV5-1; DNA: TGCGCCAGCAGCTTCAACACTGCAACTAATGAAAAACTGTTTTTT; CDR3: CASSFNTATNEKLFF
size: -; J: TRBJ1-2; D: -; V: TRBV7-8; DNA: TGTGCCAGCAGCTTAGGTACCGTCGGCTACACCTTC; CDR3: CASSLGTVGYTF
size: -; J: TRBJ2-1; D: TRBD1; V: TRBV2; DNA: TGTGCCAGCAGCAGACAGGGGGCGCGCAATGAGCAGTTCTTC; CDR3: CASSRQGARNEQFF
size: -; J: TRBJ2-1; D: -; V: TRBV9; DNA: TGTGCCAGCAGCGTAGAGGGAGGGGACAACAATGAGCAGTTCTTC; CDR3: CASSVEGGDNNEQFF
size: -; J: TRBJ1-6; D: TRBD1; V: TRBV5-6; DNA: TGTGCCAGCAGCTTGAGGGCAGGGGGCAATTCACCCCTCCACTTT; CDR3: CASSLRAGGNSPLHF
size: -; J: TRBJ1-2; D: -; V: TRBV19; DNA: TGTGCCAGTAGCCCTTTAGGTGCGGGCTATGGCTACACCTTC; CDR3: CASSPLGAGYGYTF
size: -; J: TRBJ1-1; D: -; V: TRBV9; DNA: TGTGCCAGCAGCGTAGATCCGGGGCCCAACACTGAAGCTTTCTTT; CDR3: CASSVDPGPNTEAFF
size: -; J: TRBJ2-1; D: TRBD1; V: TRBV19; DNA: TGTGCCAGTAGTATAAGGGGACAGGGGAGCATTGAGCAGTTCTTC; CDR3: CASSIRGQGSIEQFF
size: -; J: TRBJ2-5; D: TRBD2; V: TRBV7-3; DNA: TGTGCCAGCAGCACGGGACTAGCGGGGGGATCTGAGACCCAGTACTTC; CDR3: CASSTGLAGGSETQYF
size: -; J: TRBJ1-2; D: -; V: TRBV6-1; DNA: TGTGCCAGCAGTGAAGCGCGCGGATATGGCTACACCTTC; CDR3: CASSEARGYGYTF
size: -; J: TRBJ2-3; D: TRBD2; V: TRBV6-5; DNA: TGTGCCAGCTGTCTAGCGGGGGGCACAGATACGCAGTATTTT; CDR3: CASCLAGGTDTQYF
size: -; J: TRBJ1-1; D: -; V: TRBV10-3; DNA: TGTGCCATCAGTGAGTCGGAGGATCGTACTGAAGCTTTCTTT; CDR3: CAISESEDRTEAFF
size: -; J: TRBJ2-5; D: TRBD2; V: TRBV3-1/TRBV3-2; DNA: TGTGCCAGCAGCCCCGCTGGACTAGGAGAGACCCAGTACTTC; CDR3: CASSPAGLGETQYF
size: -; J: TRBJ2-1; D: TRBD2; V: TRBV5-4; DNA: TGTGCCAGCACCTCGGGGGGGGGCAATGAGCAGTTCTTC; CDR3: CASTSGGGNEQFF
size: -; J: TRBJ2-3; D: TRBD2; V: TRBV3-1/TRBV3-2; DNA: TGTGCCAGCAGCCAGAATAGCGGGACCACAGATACGCAGTATTTT; CDR3: CASSQNSGTTDTQYF
size: -; J: TRBJ2-3; D: -; V: TRBV9; DNA: TGTGCCAGCAGCGTTGGGGGGGGCGGCACAGATACGCAGTATTTT; CDR3: CASSVGGGGTDTQYF
size: -; J: TRBJ1-6; D: TRBD1; V: TRBV29-1; DNA: TGCAGCGTTAGGCAGGGGGGGGATTCACCCCTCCACTTT; CDR3: CSVRQGGDSPLHF
size: -; J: TRBJ1-6; D: TRBD1; V: TRBV30; DNA: TGTGCCTGGAGTCGGGACAGGTCTTCACCCCTCCACTTT; CDR3: CAWSRDRSSPLHF
size: -; J: TRBJ1-5; D: -; V: TRBV4-1; DNA: TGCGCCAGCAGCCAAGCCCAACCAGGGCAGCCCCAGCATTTT; CDR3: CASSQAQPGQPQHF
size: -; J: TRBJ1-1; D: -; V: TRBV28; DNA: TGTGCCAGCAGTTTGAACAGGGCAGCTGAAGCTTTCTTT; CDR3: CASSLNRAAEAFF
size: -; J: TRBJ1-2; D: TRBD1; V: TRBV10-1; DNA: TGCGCCAGCACCGGGGACAGGGAAATGGGTAACTATGGCTACACCTTC; CDR3: CASTGDREMGNYGYTF
size: -; J: TRBJ1-4; D: -; V: TRBV6-5; DNA: TGTGCCGGTGCCCCGGACCCCTGGGATGAAAAACTGTTTTTT; CDR3: CAGAPDPWDEKLFF
size: -; J: TRBJ2-1; D: -; V: TRBV12-3/TRBV12-4; DNA: TGTGCCAGCAGCTTAACAAATGAGCAGTTCTTC; CDR3: CASSLTNEQFF
size: -; J: TRBJ1-4; D: -; V: TRBV7-2; DNA: TGTGCCAGCAGCTCGGGCGGGGGTGTCGGAAAACTGTTTTTT; CDR3: CASSSGGGVGKLFF
size: -; J: TRBJ1-2; D: -; V: TRBV19; DNA: TGTGCCAGTAATAGGTTCGCAGGGTTGAGCTATGGCTACACCTTC; CDR3: CASNRFAGLSYGYTF
size: -; J: TRBJ2-2; D: -; V: TRBV25-1; DNA: TGTGCCAGCAGTGGGGTAGGGACCGGGGAGCTGTTTTTT; CDR3: CASSGVGTGELFF
size: -; J: TRBJ1-1; D: -; V: TRBV20-1; DNA: TGCAGTGCCCAAACGGGGGTGAAAGCTTTCTTT; CDR3: CSAQTGVKAFF
size: -; J: TRBJ1-1; D: TRBD1; V: TRBV12-5; DNA: TGTGCTAGTGGAAAGACAGGGGGCACTGAAGCTTTCTTT; CDR3: CASGKTGGTEAFF
size: -; J: TRBJ2-1; D: TRBD2; V: TRBV11-3; DNA: TGTGCCAGCAGCCCAGTAGGGCTAGGAGCGGGGTCCAATGAGCAGTTCTTC; CDR3: CASSPVGLGAGSNEQFF
size: -; J: TRBJ1-2; D: -; V: TRBV24-1; DNA: TGTGCCACCAGTGATGACCTTGAAGAGGGCTACACCTTC; CDR3: CATSDDLEEGYTF
size: -; J: TRBJ2-4; D: -; V: TRBV6-5; DNA: TGTGCCAGCAGCCACCGCGGGGCCAAAAACATTCAGTACTTC; CDR3: CASSHRGAKNIQYF
size: -; J: TRBJ2-5; D: -; V: TRBV14; DNA: TGTGCCAGCAGCCAACTCGGTTCACAAGAGACCCAGTACTTC; CDR3: CASSQLGSQETQYF
size: -; J: TRBJ1-4; D: -; V: TRBV5-1; DNA: TGCGCCAGCAGCTTGGACAGCCATTATGAAAAACTGTTTTTT; CDR3: CASSLDSHYEKLFF
size: -; J: TRBJ2-5; D: TRBD2; V: TRBV7-3; DNA: TGTGCCAGCAGCCCGGGACTAGCCCTCCAAGAGACCCAGTACTTC; CDR3: CASSPGLALQETQYF
size: -; J: TRBJ2-7; D: -; V: TRBV5-4; DNA: TGTGCCAGCAGCTCGCCAGGGGCCTACGAGCAGTACTTC; CDR3: CASSSPGAYEQYF
size: -; J: TRBJ2-2; D: TRBD2; V: TRBV5-1; DNA: TGCGCCAGCAGCGGGGGACTAGCGGGAGGGCCCGACACCGGGGAGCTGTTTTTT; CDR3: CASSGGLAGGPDTGELFF
size: -; J: TRBJ1-6; D: TRBD1; V: TRBV7-2; DNA: TGTGCCAGCAGCCCCGGACAGGGAGGGTCACCCCTCCACTTT; CDR3: CASSPGQGGSPLHF
size: -; J: TRBJ1-2; D: -; V: TRBV7-2; DNA: TGTGCCAGCAGCTCCAGTATAAGGGCAGCTAACTATGGCTACACCTTC; CDR3: CASSSSIRAANYGYTF
size: -; J: TRBJ1-1; D: -; V: TRBV12-5; DNA: TGTGCTAGTGGTTTGGGACGGACCACTGAAGCTTTCTTT; CDR3: CASGLGRTTEAFF